One sample yielded the 10 T cell receptor beta chains listed below, sequenced in a study of tissue T cells after allogeneic stem cell transplantation. Repertoires were generated with immunoSEQ multiplex PCR, while TCRdb's copy carries only in-frame clones and drops some. This table holds roughly 300 clones, under 60% found once. Source material: skin. The receptors shown here come from a female BALB/c mouse in good health. Mouse MHC haplotype: H2-d.

By sample fraction, this clone is hyperexpanded. Gene names are the mouse ones. The CDR3 end falls 1 residue outside the read, so it is completed with the germline J gene. The chain is built from TRBV3 and TRBJ1-2, with no clear D. The V gene's germline CDR1 is SNHLY and CDR2 FYNGKV (reference sequence). V lost 0 bases and J 1 base, leaving 0 bases between the germline ends. The CDR3 runs 12 residues. CDR3 in amino acids: CASSLANSDYTF. The part of the CDR3 DNA that was read is TGTGCCAGCAGCTTAGCAAACTCCGACTACACC.

Points on this clone: Gene names denote mouse genes. The CDR3 end falls 1 residue outside the read, so it is completed with the germline J gene. In the same sample, other DNA sequences code for this CDR3. The rearrangement joins TRBV16 to TRBJ2-3, with 8 nucleotides matching TRBD2. The V gene's germline CDR1 is SGHSA and CDR2 FRNQAP. The CDR3 consists of 16 residues. After removal of 1 base from V and 1 base from J, the junction contained 4 bases not matched to a gene. The sequenced CDR3 bases are TGTGCAAGCAGCTTAGTGGGGGGGGAGGGTGCAGAAACGCTGTAT. Protein: CASSLVGGEGAETLY. The full CDR3 is CASSLVGGEGAETLYF.

Remarks on this clone: Gene labels here are mouse ones. From the germline J gene comes the end of the CDR3, since the read stops 1 residue before it. The chain links TRBV13-2 to TRBJ2-3; D might be TRBD2 (5 bases). Germline-derived CDR1 and CDR2 are NNHNN and SYGAGS (reference sequence). The CDR3 has 15 residues. The V gene lost 5 bases and the J gene lost 0 bases, with 13 bases spanning the gap. CDR3 DNA (partial): TGTGCCAGCGGCGCTGGGTCCCTAAGTGCAGAAACGCTGTAT. It is translated as CASGAGSLSAETLY. The entire CDR3 protein is CASGAGSLSAETLYF.

In its sample, this clone was seen a few times. The genes are named according to mouse. Read coverage stops 1 residue before the CDR3 terminus; the germline J gene supplies the remainder. This chain links TRBV14 with TRBJ2-7, with 7 nucleotides matching TRBD2. Germline values: CDR1 SGHDT, CDR2 FRDEAV. After removal of 0 bases from V and 3 bases from J, the junction contained 0 bases not matched to a gene. This CDR3 spans 13 amino acids. The sequenced part of the CDR3 DNA is TGTGCCAGCAGTTTCTGGGGGGGCTATGAACAGTAC. It is translated as CASSFWGGYEQY. The whole CDR3 reads CASSFWGGYEQYF.

Turning to this clone: The gene names here belong to mouse. The read halts 1 residue ahead of the CDR3 end, with the missing end drawn from the germline J gene. V is TRBV19 and J is TRBJ1-3; D gene ambiguous. Looked up from germline, CDR1 is FNHDT and CDR2 is SITEND (reference sequence). V dropped 0 bases and J dropped 1 base, with 5 bases sitting between them. This CDR3 has 14 amino acids. CDR3 DNA (partial): TGTGCCAGCAGTATAGTGGGGTCTGGAAATACGCTCTAT. Its protein is CASSIVGSGNTLY. The entire CDR3 sequence reads CASSIVGSGNTLYF.

As concerns this clone: These gene names are mouse names. The read gets to within 1 residue of the CDR3 end, and the germline J gene fills in the rest. The chain joins TRBV31 to TRBJ2-2, with 8 bases aligning to TRBD1. The CDR3 has 15 amino acids. V shed 2 bases and J 0 bases; nucleotides not matched to a gene: 2. Germline CDR1 reads GKSSPN; CDR2 reads SITVG. Incomplete CDR3 DNA: TGTGCCTGGAGTTTGACAGGGGCAAACACCGGGCAGCTCTAC. Protein sequence: CAWSLTGANTGQLY. The complete CDR3 protein is CAWSLTGANTGQLYF.

This clone was picked up a small number of times. Gene names refer to mouse genes. The read finishes 1 residue shy of the CDR3 end, and the germline J gene is used to complete it. This chain joins TRBV24 and TRBJ2-4; D remains ambiguous. In germline, CDR1 is KGHTA, CDR2 FRNEEI. Deletions cut 2 bases from V and 2 bases from J, with 5 bases between. This CDR3 has 13 residues. The CDR3 is CASSLGNQNTLYF. The covered CDR3 bases are TGTGCCAGCAGTCTGGGGAATCAAAACACCTTGTAC.

Notes on this clone: The gene symbols are mouse symbols. The read halts 1 residue ahead of the CDR3 end, with the missing end drawn from the germline J gene. V and J are TRBV31 and TRBJ2-3; no clear D. The CDR3 has 13 residues. V was clipped by 0 bases and J by 0 bases, with 4 bases between them. Germline CDR1 GKSSPN, CDR2 SITVG. The CDR3 protein is CAWSLGSAETLYF. Partial CDR3 DNA: TGTGCCTGGAGTCTGGGTAGTGCAGAAACGCTGTAT.

To note about this clone: Genes here carry mouse names. The read gets to within 1 residue of the CDR3 end, and the germline J gene fills in the rest. This rearrangement joins TRBV3 to TRBJ2-7; 8 bases are a match to TRBD2. J lost 6 bases, V lost 2 bases, and 3 bases had no gene match. The CDR3 is 13 residues long. Germline-derived CDR1 and CDR2 are SNHLY and FYNGKV (reference sequence). The sequenced CDR3 bases are TGTGCCAGCAGCTTATGGGGGGGGCTTGAACAGTAC. It yields the protein CASSLWGGLEQY. The full CDR3 sequence reads CASSLWGGLEQYF.

This clone was observed a few times. Germline and genes here are mouse. Read sequence stops 1 residue before the CDR3 end, and the germline J gene provides the missing end. The rearrangement uses TRBV29 and TRBJ2-3; tentative D call: TRBD1 (5 bases). The CDR3 has 15 residues. Germline loops: CDR1 MSHET, CDR2 SYDVDS. V lost 0 bases, J lost 0 bases, and 7 bases lay in between. The sequenced part of the CDR3 DNA is TGTGCTAGCAGTTTATCTCAGGGTAGTGCAGAAACGCTGTAT. This translates into CASSLSQGSAETLY. The complete CDR3 protein is CASSLSQGSAETLYF.